This TCR beta chain was identified in a study of shared clonotypes between healthy human individuals. Study-wide findings and caveats: Larger estimated richness was generally recorded for naive subsets relative to memory subsets.

Notes on this clone: The antigen remains unidentified. The same CDR3 arises from other DNA sequences in this sample as well.

TCRdb's copy holds only in-frame clones and misses some; the assay was immunoSEQ multiplex PCR. The sample lists some 2.3 million clones; more than 85% were seen once. CDR1 MDHEN and CDR2 SYDVKM come from the germline V gene. Between the trimmed V and J ends, which lost 4 bases and 5 bases, there was a span of 6 bases. The CDR3 is made up of 12 amino acids. What was sequenced was naive CD4+ T cells from PBMCs. Regarding subset: CD45RA+ positively selected. This clonotype was sampled from a man between 18 and 29 years old in good health. Some clones in this sample may be carry-over from other donors' samples. V is TRBV28 and J is TRBJ1-5; D call uncertain. The CDR3 bases are TGTGCCAGCAGTTATTCGGATCAGCCCCAGCATTTT. The encoded protein is CASSYSDQPQHF.